This T cell receptor (beta chain) was retrieved from a study of OX40 agonist ivuxolimab in advanced cancers. This CDR3 has 16 amino acids. Looked up from germline, CDR1 is SSHAT and CDR2 is FNYEAQ (reference sequence). Trimming removed 1 base at V and 8 bases at J, with 18 bases between. Here immunoSEQ multiplex PCR was the method, and the copy in TCRdb shows in-frame clones only, minus some. The sample holds around 76,000 clones; 94% are singletons and the top ten take just over 20%. This sequence was found in an adult with an advanced solid tumor such as melanoma, head and neck, liver or kidney cancer. This specimen was CD4+ or CD8+ T cells sorted from blood, taken in a trial of the OX40 agonist ivuxolimab. V is TRBV7-7 and J is TRBJ2-1; possible D gene TRBD2, 5 bases. The CDR3 coding sequence is TGTGCCAGCAGCTTAGAACCGGGATTCTCGAGGGATGAGCAGTTCTTC. This sequence encodes CASSLEPGFSRDEQFF.